This passage covers 10 T cell receptor beta chains from one sample sequenced in a study of shared clonotypes between healthy human individuals. Clones were sequenced by immunoSEQ multiplex PCR, and TCRdb holds only the in-frame ones, with some missing. The sample holds roughly 650,000 clones; roughly 96% are singletons and the top ten take around 0.1%. Terminally differentiated effector memory CD45RA+ cells were excluded from the naive CD8 cells, which were CD45RO-negative and positively selected for CCR7. Sequencing input: naive CD8+ T cells sorted from blood. These receptors were collected from a young woman in good health.

The chain combines TRBV19 with TRBJ2-2; maybe TRBD2 (5 bases). There are 13 residues in the CDR3. Trimming stripped 8 bases from V and 6 bases from J, with 13 bases between. Germline loops: CDR1 LNHDA, CDR2 SQIVND (reference sequence). For the CDR3, the DNA is TGTGCCAGTGGGTATAGCGAGGCCGGGGAGCTGTTTTTT. Translation: CASGYSEAGELFF.

The chain carries TRBV15 and TRBJ2-3, with D uncertain. The CDR3 consists of 14 residues. From germline, CDR1 is LNHNV and CDR2 YYDKDF (reference sequence). V was trimmed by 5 bases and J by 1 base, leaving 10 bases between them. The CDR3 spells CATSPMTGTDTQYF. CDR3 bases: TGTGCCACCAGCCCAATGACCGGCACAGATACGCAGTATTTT.

This clone was seen only once. Other DNA sequences in the same sample also yield this CDR3. The chain has TRBV29-1 and TRBJ2-1; D is ambiguous. The germline V gene has CDR1 SQVTM and CDR2 ANQGSEA. The V end was cut by 4 bases, the J end by 0 bases, with 10 bases between. This CDR3 region has 14 residues. CDR3 sequence reads: CSVVGLVSYNEQFF. In nucleotides, the CDR3 is TGCAGCGTTGTAGGGCTAGTCTCCTACAATGAGCAGTTCTTC.

This sequence joins TRBV27 and TRBJ2-1; the D call may be TRBD1 or TRBD2 (7 bases each). The germline V gene has CDR1 MNHEY and CDR2 SMNVEV (reference sequence). This CDR3 has 15 residues. Trimming cost V 6 bases and J 9 bases, with 21 bases left between them. The CDR3 nucleotides are TGTGCCAGCAGCTTAGGCCCGGGACAGCGGGGTGAGCAGTTCTTC. It yields the protein CASSLGPGQRGEQFF.

The chain couples TRBV5-6 to TRBJ2-7; D not certain. V was shortened by 1 base and J by 3 bases, with 2 bases between the two germline ends. CDR1 is SGHDT, CDR2 YYEEEE, per germline. CDR3 length: 11 amino acids. DNA of the CDR3: TGTGCCAGCAGCTTGCGCTACGAGCAGTACTTC. Its translation: CASSLRYEQYF.

J is TRBJ2-7 and V is TRBV28; D possibly corresponds to TRBD2 (6 bases). The CDR3 contains 12 residues. CDR1 is MDHEN and CDR2 is SYDVKM in the germline V gene. Trimming stripped 3 bases from V and 6 bases from J, with 9 bases between. The CDR3 here is CASSLEGSEQYF. The CDR3 coding sequence is TGTGCCAGCAGTTTGGAGGGTTCCGAGCAGTACTTC.

Of note for this clone: The sample holds other DNA sequences that translate to the same CDR3. This chain uses TRBV27 with TRBJ2-7; TRBD2 agrees at 11 bases. V lost 6 bases to trimming and J lost 4 bases; unmatched junction nucleotides: 2. CDR3 length: 13 amino acids. CDR1 is MNHEY, CDR2 SMNVEV, per germline (reference sequence). The CDR3 loop is CASSLAGGYEQYF. DNA for the CDR3: TGTGCCAGCAGCCTAGCGGGAGGTTACGAGCAGTACTTC.

V is TRBV5-5 and J is TRBJ2-1, with D uncertain. The CDR3 length is 14 residues. V dropped 3 bases and J dropped 5 bases, with 12 bases sitting between them. Germline values: CDR1 SGHKS, CDR2 YYEKEE (reference sequence). CDR3 in amino acids: CASSSQKQHNEQFF. The CDR3 DNA sequence: TGTGCCAGCAGCTCTCAAAAGCAACACAATGAGCAGTTCTTC.

This clone was seen just once. The chain combines TRBV4-1 with TRBJ2-7, with 8 bases fitting TRBD2. CDR1 is MGHRA, CDR2 YSYEKL, per germline. The ends lost 1 base at V and 2 bases at J; junction bases unmatched: 4. This CDR3 comprises 15 residues. CDR3 DNA: TGCGCCAGCAGCCAAGTAGTAGCGGGAACCTACGAGCAGTACTTC. Encoded protein: CASSQVVAGTYEQYF.

The genes are TRBV27 and TRBJ2-5, with D tentatively TRBD1 (6 bases). The CDR3 contains 15 residues. The V and J ends lost 4 bases and 2 bases respectively, with 14 bases between them. CDR1 and CDR2 from the germline V gene are MNHEY and SMNVEV (reference sequence). The CDR3 nucleotides are TGTGCCAGCAGTTCTGGGACACCTGTGCAAGAGACCCAGTACTTC. This encodes CASSSGTPVQETQYF.